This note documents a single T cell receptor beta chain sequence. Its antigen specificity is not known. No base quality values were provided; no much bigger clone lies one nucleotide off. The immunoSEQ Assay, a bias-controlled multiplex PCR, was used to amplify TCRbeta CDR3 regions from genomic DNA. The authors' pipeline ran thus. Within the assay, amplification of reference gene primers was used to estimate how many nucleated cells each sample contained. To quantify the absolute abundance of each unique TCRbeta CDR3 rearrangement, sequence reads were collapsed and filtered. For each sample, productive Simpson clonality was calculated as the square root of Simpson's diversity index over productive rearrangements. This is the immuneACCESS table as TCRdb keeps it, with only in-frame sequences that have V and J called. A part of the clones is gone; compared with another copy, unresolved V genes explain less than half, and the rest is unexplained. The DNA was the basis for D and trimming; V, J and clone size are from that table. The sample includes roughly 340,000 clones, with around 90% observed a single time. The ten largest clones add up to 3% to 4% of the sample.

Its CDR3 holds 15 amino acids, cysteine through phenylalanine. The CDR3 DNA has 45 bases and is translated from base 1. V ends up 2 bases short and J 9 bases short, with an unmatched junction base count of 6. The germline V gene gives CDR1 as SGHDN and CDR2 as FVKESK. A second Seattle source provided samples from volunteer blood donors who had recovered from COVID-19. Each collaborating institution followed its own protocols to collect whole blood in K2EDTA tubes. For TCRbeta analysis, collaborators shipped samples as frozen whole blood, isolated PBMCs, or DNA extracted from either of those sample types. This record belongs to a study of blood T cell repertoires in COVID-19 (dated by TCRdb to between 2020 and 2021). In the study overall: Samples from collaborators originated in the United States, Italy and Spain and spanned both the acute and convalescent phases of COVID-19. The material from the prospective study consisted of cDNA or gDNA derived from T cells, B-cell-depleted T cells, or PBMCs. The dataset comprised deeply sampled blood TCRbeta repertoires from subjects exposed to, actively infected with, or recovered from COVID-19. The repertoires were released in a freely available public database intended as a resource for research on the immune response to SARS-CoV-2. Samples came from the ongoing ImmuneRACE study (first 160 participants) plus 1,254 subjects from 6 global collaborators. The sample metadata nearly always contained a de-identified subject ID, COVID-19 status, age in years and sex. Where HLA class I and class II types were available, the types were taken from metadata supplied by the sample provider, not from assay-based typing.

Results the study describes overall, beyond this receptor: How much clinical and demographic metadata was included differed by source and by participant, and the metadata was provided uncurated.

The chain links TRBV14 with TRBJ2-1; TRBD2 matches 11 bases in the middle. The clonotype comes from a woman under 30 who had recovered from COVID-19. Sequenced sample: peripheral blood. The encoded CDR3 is CASSQIAGGPGEQFF. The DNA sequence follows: TGTGCCAGCAGCCAAATAGCGGGAGGGCCAGGTGAGCAGTTCTTC.